This T cell receptor beta chain appears in the sequencing data of a study of T cell responses to AZD1222 COVID-19 vaccine. Study-level findings and limits: Of the AZD1222 recipients, only five to seven were seropositive at baseline. Spike-spanning, vaccine-associated CD4 TCRs were dominant at 160-218 and 743-854. As reported, nearly half of all spike-specific TCRs target variant regions that are unmutated.

Sequenced by immunoSEQ multiplex PCR; TCRdb stores in-frame clones only, minus some. This table has 150,000 or so clones, 80% to 90% appearing once. The CDR3 consists of 17 residues. Trimming left V 5 bases short and J 0 bases short, with 20 bases between. Germline V gene lookup returns CDR1 MDHEN and CDR2 SYDVKM. A note on this clone: Its antigen is undetermined.

This sequence originates from an adult in good health. Sample: peripheral blood, taken on day 0 of AZD1222 vaccination. This chain links TRBV28 with TRBJ2-7, with D unclear. The chain's CDR3 is CASSVMLLSWRSYEQYF. CDR3 DNA sequence: TGTGCCAGCAGTGTTATGTTACTTAGCTGGCGCTCCTACGAGCAGTACTTC. Full variable domain (remainder filled in from reference TRBV28 and TRBJ2-7): DVKVTQSSRYLVKRTGEKVFLECVQDMDHENMFWYRQDPGLGLRLIYFSYDVKMKEKGDIPEGYSVSREKKERFSLILESASTNQTSMYLCASSVMLLSWRSYEQYFGPGTRLTVT.